The 13 T cell receptor beta chains presented below share a single source sample, sequenced in a study of neurological immune-mediated disorders. Each CDR3 protein is one row after TCRdb ran MiXCR on the 5' RACE reads. Of 20,000 to 25,000 distinct CDR3 sequences detected, 5% to 7% appear once; the ten largest clones hold less than 50%. The sample was CD8+ T cells from blood. The receptors were gathered from a man younger than 35 in good health.

This clonotype has a count of ten or more. The V gene is TRBV9, the J gene TRBJ1-1, with TRBD1 identical over 9 bases. V lost 0 bases, J lost 10 bases, and 4 bases stayed unmatched. This CDR3 has 13 residues. Germline assignment: CDR1 SGDLS and CDR2 YYNGEE. The CDR3 sequence is CASSVGTGDGAFF. CDR3 bases: TGTGCCAGCAGCGTAGGGACAGGGGACGGAGCTTTCTTT.

This clonotype has a count of ten or more. This chain joins TRBV6-5 and TRBJ2-2, with 9 bases matching TRBD2. In germline, CDR1 is MNHEY, CDR2 SVGAGI. There are 18 residues in the CDR3. J was trimmed by 2 bases and V by 4 bases; bases with no gene match: 11. The CDR3 loop reads CASSSQRLAGVNTGELFF. DNA for the CDR3: TGTGCCAGCAGTTCCCAAAGATTAGCGGGGGTAAACACCGGGGAGCTGTTTTTT.

This clonotype was seen ten or more times. This sequence joins TRBV7-9 and TRBJ2-3; a possible D gene is TRBD2 (5 bases). Trimming pared 4 bases from V and 5 bases from J, leaving 19 bases between. Germline V gives CDR1 SEHNR, CDR2 FQNEAQ (reference sequence). The CDR3 is 16 amino acids. The CDR3 sequence is CASSSRDHPRQDTQYF. For the CDR3, the DNA is TGTGCCAGCAGCTCCCGGGATCATCCACGTCAAGATACGCAGTATTTT.

This clonotype was seen repeatedly, ten times or more. The chain carries TRBV9 and TRBJ1-4, with D maybe TRBD1 (6 bases). V was cut by 4 bases and J by 0 bases, with 16 bases left in between. The CDR3 is 17 residues long. Germline V gives CDR1 SGDLS, CDR2 YYNGEE. CDR3 sequence (DNA): TGTGCCAGCAGCTCTGAGGGGGGATCCGCAACTAATGAAAAACTGTTTTTT. Translating gives CASSSEGGSATNEKLFF.

In its sample, this clonotype was seen many times. The rearrangement uses TRBV7-2 and TRBJ2-3; D unresolved. The V end lost 0 bases, the J end lost 4 bases, and 8 bases lay between the germline ends. Germline CDR1 reads SGHTA; CDR2 reads FQGNSA. The CDR3 covers 14 residues. As DNA, the CDR3 is TGTGCCAGCAGCTTAGCGCTCGGAGCAGATACGCAGTATTTT. Translating gives CASSLALGADTQYF.

This clonotype was found many times. The chain links TRBV5-6 to TRBJ2-7; D unresolved. CDR3 length: 14 amino acids. The germline CDR1 and CDR2 sequences are SGHDT and YYEEEE. Trimming left V 1 base short and J 3 bases short, with 11 bases between. The CDR3 protein is CASSLSNSDYEQYF. CDR3 DNA sequence: TGTGCCAGCAGCTTGAGTAACAGCGACTACGAGCAGTACTTC.

This clonotype was counted many times. This rearrangement joins TRBV6-5 to TRBJ1-1; D remains ambiguous. CDR3 length equals 14 residues. With 4 bases removed from V and 0 bases from J, the gap between germline ends came to 9 bases. Germline assignment: CDR1 MNHEY and CDR2 SVGAGI. This CDR3 reads CASSFNDLNTEAFF. The DNA of the CDR3 is TGTGCCAGCAGTTTCAACGACCTGAACACTGAAGCTTTCTTT.

This clonotype was observed many times. The chain carries TRBV5-1 and TRBJ1-2, with 10 bases lining up with TRBD1. J was trimmed by 3 bases and V by 3 bases; bases with no gene match: 2. The CDR3 consists of 14 residues. CDR1 is SGHRS and CDR2 is YFSETQ in the germline V gene. CDR3 coding DNA: TGCGCCAGCAGCTACGGGACAGGGGACTATGGCTACACCTTC. Amino acids: CASSYGTGDYGYTF.

This clonotype was counted at least ten times. This rearrangement joins TRBV6-5 to TRBJ2-1; D might be TRBD2 (5 bases). Germline V lookup: CDR1 MNHEY, CDR2 SVGAGI. The germline V and J ends were trimmed by 6 bases and 8 bases, with 17 bases remaining between them. This CDR3 region has 14 residues. The CDR3 nucleotides are TGTGCCAGCAGCCCCGGGGTAGGGCCCCATGAGCAGTTCTTC. It translates to CASSPGVGPHEQFF.

This clonotype was seen repeatedly, ten times or more. The rearrangement uses TRBV20-1 and TRBJ1-1; tentatively, D is TRBD1 (5 bases). The CDR3 sequence is 14 residues long. The germline V and J ends were trimmed by 0 bases and 7 bases, with 15 bases remaining between them. Per the germline V gene, CDR1 is DFQATT and CDR2 is SNEGSKA (reference sequence). Written as DNA, the CDR3 is TGCAGTGCTAGAGAAGTTGACAGCTCGATTGAAGCTTTCTTT. It yields the protein CSAREVDSSIEAFF.

This clonotype was seen repeatedly, ten times or more. CDR3 residues: CSARVEGEPNEKLFF. CDR3 sequence (DNA): TGCAGTGCTAGAGTGGAGGGGGAACCTAATGAAAAACTGTTTTTT. The chain recombines TRBV20-1 with TRBJ1-4; TRBD1 is a possible D gene (6 bases). This CDR3 region has 15 residues. Trimming shortened V by 1 base and J by 3 bases, and 12 bases separated the two germline ends. Looked up from germline, CDR1 is DFQATT and CDR2 is SNEGSKA (reference sequence).

This clonotype was counted ten times or more. This chain links TRBV5-1 with TRBJ2-3, with D tentatively TRBD1 (6 bases). CDR3 length: 14 amino acids. Germline V gene lookup returns CDR1 SGHRS and CDR2 YFSETQ. V was shortened by 4 bases and J by 1 base, with 10 bases between the two germline ends. This CDR3 is CASSTRQGTDTQYF. In nucleotides, the CDR3 is TGCGCCAGCAGCACCCGACAGGGCACAGATACGCAGTATTTT.

Comment on this clonotype: The junction and the germline gene differ at one end; a read error may be behind it. The chain carries TRBV10-3 and TRBJ2-7; D is possibly TRBD2 (5 bases). Germline assignment: CDR1 ENHRY and CDR2 SYGVKD. The CDR3 runs 17 residues. CDR3 amino acids: CATSDPGLQESPHEQYF. The DNA of the CDR3 is TGTGCCACCAGTGACCCCGGACTCCAGGAGAGTCCCCACGAGCAGTACTTC.